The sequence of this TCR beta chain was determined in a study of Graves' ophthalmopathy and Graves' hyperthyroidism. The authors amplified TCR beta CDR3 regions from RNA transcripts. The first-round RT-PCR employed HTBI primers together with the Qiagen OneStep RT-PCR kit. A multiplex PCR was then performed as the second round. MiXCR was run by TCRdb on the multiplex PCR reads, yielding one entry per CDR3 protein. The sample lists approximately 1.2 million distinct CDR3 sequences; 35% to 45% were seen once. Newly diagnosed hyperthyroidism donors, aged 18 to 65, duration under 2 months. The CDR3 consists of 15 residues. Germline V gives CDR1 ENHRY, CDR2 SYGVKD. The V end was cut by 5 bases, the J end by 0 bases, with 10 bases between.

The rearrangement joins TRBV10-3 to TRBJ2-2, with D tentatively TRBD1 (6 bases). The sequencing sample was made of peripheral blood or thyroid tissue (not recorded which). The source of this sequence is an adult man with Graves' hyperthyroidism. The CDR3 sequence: CAISTGTSNTGELFF. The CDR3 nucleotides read TGTGCCATCAGTACCGGGACATCGAACACCGGGGAGCTGTTTTTT.